Here is one T cell receptor (beta chain) with its context. The data originate from a study of blood T cell repertoires in COVID-19. TCRdb's copy holds only in-frame clones and misses some; the assay was immunoSEQ multiplex PCR. The sample has a few hundred thousand clones; about 89% are singletons. CDR1 is SGHAT and CDR2 is FQDESV in the germline V gene (reference sequence). V lost 3 bases to trimming and J lost 4 bases, with 9 bases between them. This CDR3 contains 13 residues. Recruits, aged roughly 18 to 95 years, lived in 25 or so US areas. Cohorts were assigned according to the clinical history that participants reported. Someone with COVID-19 had been met by exposed participants within 2 weeks before study entry.

This TCR was recovered from a middle-aged woman who had been exposed to COVID-19. The V call is TRBV11-1, the J call TRBJ2-5; D possibly corresponds to TRBD2 (5 bases). Sequenced sample: PBMCs or T cells enriched from blood (not recorded which). The CDR3 DNA is TGTGCCAGCAGCTTCGGGGTAGGAGAGACCCAGTACTTC. This sequence encodes CASSFGVGETQYF. Supplemented by reference TRBV11-1 and TRBJ2-5, the full variable domain reads EAEVAQSPRYKITEKSQAVAFWCDPISGHATLYWYRQILGQGPELLVQFQDESVVDDSQLPKDRFSAERLKGVDSTLKIQPAELGDSAMYLCASSFGVGETQYFGPGTRLLVL.